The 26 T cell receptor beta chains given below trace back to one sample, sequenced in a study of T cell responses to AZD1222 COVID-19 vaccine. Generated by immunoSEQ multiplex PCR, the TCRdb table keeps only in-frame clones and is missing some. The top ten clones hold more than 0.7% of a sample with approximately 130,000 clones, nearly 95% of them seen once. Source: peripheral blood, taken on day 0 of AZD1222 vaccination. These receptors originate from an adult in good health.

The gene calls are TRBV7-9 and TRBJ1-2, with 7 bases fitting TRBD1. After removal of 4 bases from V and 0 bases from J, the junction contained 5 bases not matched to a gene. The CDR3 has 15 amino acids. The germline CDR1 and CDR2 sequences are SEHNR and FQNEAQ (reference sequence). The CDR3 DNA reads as TGTGCCAGCAGCTCCCGGGACAGATCTAACTATGGCTACACCTTC. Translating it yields CASSSRDRSNYGYTF.

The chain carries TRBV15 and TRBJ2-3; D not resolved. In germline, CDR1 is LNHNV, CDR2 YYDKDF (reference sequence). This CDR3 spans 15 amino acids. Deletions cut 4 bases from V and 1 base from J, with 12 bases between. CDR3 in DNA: TGTGCCACCAGCACGTCCCGCTATCGCACAGATACGCAGTATTTT. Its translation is CATSTSRYRTDTQYF.

DNA of the CDR3: TGTGCCACCAGCAGAGAACAGGGGGCATGGTACGAGCAGTACTTC. As protein: CATSREQGAWYEQYF. This chain joins TRBV15 and TRBJ2-7; TRBD1 aligns across 9 bases. Germline V CDR1 and CDR2: LNHNV, YYDKDF (reference sequence). V shed 0 bases and J 4 bases; nucleotides not matched to a gene: 4. CDR3 length: 15 residues.

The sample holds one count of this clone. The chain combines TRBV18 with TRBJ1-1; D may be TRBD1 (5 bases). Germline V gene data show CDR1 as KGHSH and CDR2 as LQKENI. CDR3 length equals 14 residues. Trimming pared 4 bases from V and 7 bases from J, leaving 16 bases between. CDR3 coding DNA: TGTGCCAGCTCACTTGTATCAGGGAAGAATGAAGCTTTCTTT. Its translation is CASSLVSGKNEAFF.

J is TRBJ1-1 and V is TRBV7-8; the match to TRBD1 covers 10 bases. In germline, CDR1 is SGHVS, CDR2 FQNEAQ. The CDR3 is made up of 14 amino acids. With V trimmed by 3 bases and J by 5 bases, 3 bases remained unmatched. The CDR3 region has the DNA TGTGCCAGCAGCTTGGGACAGGGGCGAACTGAAGCTTTCTTT. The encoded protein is CASSLGQGRTEAFF.

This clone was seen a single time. CDR3 residues: CASSEGRGKAEAFF. CDR3 nucleotide sequence: TGTGCCAGCAGTGAAGGGCGGGGGAAGGCTGAAGCTTTCTTT. The chain links TRBV2 to TRBJ1-1; D is perhaps TRBD1 (5 bases). The CDR3 is made up of 14 amino acids. V was trimmed by 1 base and J by 6 bases, leaving 12 bases between them. The V gene's germline CDR1 is SNHLY and CDR2 FYNNEI.

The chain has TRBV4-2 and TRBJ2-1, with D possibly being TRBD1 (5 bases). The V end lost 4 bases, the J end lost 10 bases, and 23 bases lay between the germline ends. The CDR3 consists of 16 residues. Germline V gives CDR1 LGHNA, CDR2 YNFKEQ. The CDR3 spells CASSRRQLSSVGEQFF. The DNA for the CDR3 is TGTGCCAGCAGCCGCCGACAGCTCAGCTCTGTGGGGGAGCAGTTCTTC.

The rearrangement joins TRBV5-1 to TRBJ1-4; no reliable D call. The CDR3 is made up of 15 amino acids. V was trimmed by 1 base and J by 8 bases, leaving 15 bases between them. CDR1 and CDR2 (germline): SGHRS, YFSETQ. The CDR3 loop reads CASSLSRNQNEKLFF. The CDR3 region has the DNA TGCGCCAGCAGCTTGTCGAGGAACCAGAACGAAAAACTGTTTTTT.

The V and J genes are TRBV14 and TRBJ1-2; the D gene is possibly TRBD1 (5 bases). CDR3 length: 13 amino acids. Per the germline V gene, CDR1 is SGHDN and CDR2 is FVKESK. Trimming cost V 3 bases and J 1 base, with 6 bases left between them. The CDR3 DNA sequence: TGTGCCAGCAGCCACAGGGTTAACTATGGCTACACCTTC. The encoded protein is CASSHRVNYGYTF.

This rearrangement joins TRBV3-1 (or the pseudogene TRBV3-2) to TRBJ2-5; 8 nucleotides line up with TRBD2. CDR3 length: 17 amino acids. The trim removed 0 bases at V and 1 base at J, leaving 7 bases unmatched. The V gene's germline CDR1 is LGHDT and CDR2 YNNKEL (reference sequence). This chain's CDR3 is CASSQDLRGLVQETQYF. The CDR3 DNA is TGTGCCAGCAGCCAAGATCTTAGGGGACTAGTCCAAGAGACCCAGTACTTC.

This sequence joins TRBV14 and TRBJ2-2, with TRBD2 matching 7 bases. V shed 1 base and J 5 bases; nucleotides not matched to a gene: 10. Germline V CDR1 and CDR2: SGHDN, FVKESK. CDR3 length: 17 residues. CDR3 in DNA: TGTGCCAGCAGCCAAGTAGGAGCTGGGCGGGAGACCGGGGAGCTGTTTTTT. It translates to CASSQVGAGRETGELFF.

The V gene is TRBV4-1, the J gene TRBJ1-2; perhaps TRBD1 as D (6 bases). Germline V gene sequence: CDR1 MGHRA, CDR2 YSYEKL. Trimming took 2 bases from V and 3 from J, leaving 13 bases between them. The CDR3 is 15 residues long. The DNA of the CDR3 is TGCGCCAGCAGCCAAACTGGGCGGGGGCACTATGGCTACACCTTC. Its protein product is CASSQTGRGHYGYTF.

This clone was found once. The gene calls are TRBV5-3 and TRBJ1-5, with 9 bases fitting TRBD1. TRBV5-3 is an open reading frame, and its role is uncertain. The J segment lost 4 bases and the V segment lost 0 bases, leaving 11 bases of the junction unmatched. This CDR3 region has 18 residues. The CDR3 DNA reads TGTGCCAGAAGCTTGGCCGGGACAGGGAATATTGGGAATCAGCCCCAGCATTTT. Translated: CARSLAGTGNIGNQPQHF.

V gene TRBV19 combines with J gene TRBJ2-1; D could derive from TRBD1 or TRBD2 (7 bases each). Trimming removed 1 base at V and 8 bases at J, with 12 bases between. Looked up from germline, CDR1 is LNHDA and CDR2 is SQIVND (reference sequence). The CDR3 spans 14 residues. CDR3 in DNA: TGTGCCAGTAGTATAGGACAGGGAGGGTATGAGCAGTTCTTC. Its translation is CASSIGQGGYEQFF.

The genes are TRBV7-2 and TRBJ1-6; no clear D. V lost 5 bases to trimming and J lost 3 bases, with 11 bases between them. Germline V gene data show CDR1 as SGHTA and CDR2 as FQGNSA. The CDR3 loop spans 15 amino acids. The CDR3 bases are TGTGCCAGCAGCCCCAGAGCCTACTATAATTCACCCCTCCACTTT. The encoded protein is CASSPRAYYNSPLHF.

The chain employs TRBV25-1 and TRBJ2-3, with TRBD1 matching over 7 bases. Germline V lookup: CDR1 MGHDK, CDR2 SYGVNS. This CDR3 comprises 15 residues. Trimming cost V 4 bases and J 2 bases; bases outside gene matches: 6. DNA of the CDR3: TGTGCCAGCAGTGTTACAGGGGACCCCACAGATACGCAGTATTTT. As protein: CASSVTGDPTDTQYF.

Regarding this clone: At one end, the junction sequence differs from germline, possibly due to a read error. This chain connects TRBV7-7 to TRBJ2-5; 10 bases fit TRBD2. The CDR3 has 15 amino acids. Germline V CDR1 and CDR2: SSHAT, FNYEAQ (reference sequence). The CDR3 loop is CASSDSGGPQETQYF. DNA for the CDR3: TGTGCTAGCAGCGATAGCGGGGGGCCCCAAGAGACCCAGTACTTC. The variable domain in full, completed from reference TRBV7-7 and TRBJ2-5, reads GAGVSQSPRYKVTKRGQDVTLRCDPISSHATLYWYQQALGQGPEFLTYFNYEAQPDKSGLPSDRFSAERPEGSISTLTIQRTEQRDSAMYRCASSDSGGPQETQYFGPGTRLLVL.

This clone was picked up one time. The CDR3 nucleotides read TGCGCCAGCAGCTTGTCCGGGACAGGGATATCTTCCGGGGAGCTGTTTTTT. It codes for CASSLSGTGISSGELFF. This chain joins TRBV5-1 and TRBJ2-2, with 9 bases matching TRBD1. This CDR3 contains 17 residues. Germline V gives CDR1 SGHRS, CDR2 YFSETQ. Trimming removed 1 base from V and 6 bases from J; junction bases left unmatched: 10.

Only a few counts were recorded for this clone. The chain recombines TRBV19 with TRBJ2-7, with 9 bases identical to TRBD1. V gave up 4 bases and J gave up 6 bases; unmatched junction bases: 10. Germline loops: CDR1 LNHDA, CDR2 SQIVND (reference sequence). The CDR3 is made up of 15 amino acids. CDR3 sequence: CASSTPGTGNSEQYF. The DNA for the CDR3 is TGTGCCAGTAGTACCCCCGGGACAGGGAACTCCGAGCAGTACTTC.

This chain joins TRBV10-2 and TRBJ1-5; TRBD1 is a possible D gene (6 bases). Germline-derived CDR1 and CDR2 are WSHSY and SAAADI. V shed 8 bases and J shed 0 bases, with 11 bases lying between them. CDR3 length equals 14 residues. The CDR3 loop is CASADSHSNQPQHF. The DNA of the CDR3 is TGCGCCAGCGCGGACAGCCATAGCAATCAGCCCCAGCATTTT.

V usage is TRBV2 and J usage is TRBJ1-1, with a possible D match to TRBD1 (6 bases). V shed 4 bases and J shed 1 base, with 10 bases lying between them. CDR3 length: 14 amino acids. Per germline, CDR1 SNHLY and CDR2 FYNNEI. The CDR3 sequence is CASSVQGENTEAFF. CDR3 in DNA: TGTGCCAGCAGTGTACAGGGAGAGAACACTGAAGCTTTCTTT.

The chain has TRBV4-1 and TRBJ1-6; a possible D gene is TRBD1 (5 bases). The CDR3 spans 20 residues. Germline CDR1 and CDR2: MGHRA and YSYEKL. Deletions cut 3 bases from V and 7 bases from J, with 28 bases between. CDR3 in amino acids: CASSQVGGRDPVRGNSPLHF. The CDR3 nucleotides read TGCGCCAGCAGCCAGGTTGGAGGACGGGACCCGGTCCGGGGGAATTCACCCCTCCACTTT.

CDR3: CASGIRYYEQYF. CDR3 nucleotides: TGCGCCAGCGGTATTAGATACTACGAGCAGTACTTC. This chain uses TRBV10-2 with TRBJ2-7, with no clear D. The CDR3 has 12 residues. Trimming removed 8 bases from V and 3 bases from J, with 11 bases in between. Germline CDR1 reads WSHSY; CDR2 reads SAAADI.

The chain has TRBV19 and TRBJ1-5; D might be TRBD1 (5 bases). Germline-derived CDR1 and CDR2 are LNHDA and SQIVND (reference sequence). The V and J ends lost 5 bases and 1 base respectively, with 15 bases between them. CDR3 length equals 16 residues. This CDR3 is CASSPQGRWSNQPQHF. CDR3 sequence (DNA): TGTGCCAGTAGTCCCCAGGGACGGTGGAGCAATCAGCCCCAGCATTTT.

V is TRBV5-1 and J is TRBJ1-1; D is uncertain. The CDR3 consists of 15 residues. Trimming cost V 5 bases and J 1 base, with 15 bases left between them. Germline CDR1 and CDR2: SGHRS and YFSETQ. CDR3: CASRESRTRNTEAFF. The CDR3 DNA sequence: TGCGCCAGCAGGGAGAGTCGGACCAGGAACACTGAAGCTTTCTTT.

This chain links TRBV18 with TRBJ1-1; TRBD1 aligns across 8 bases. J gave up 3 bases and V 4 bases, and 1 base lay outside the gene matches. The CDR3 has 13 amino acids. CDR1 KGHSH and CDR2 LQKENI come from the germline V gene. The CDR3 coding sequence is TGTGCCAGCTCACTACAGGGGGACACTGAAGCTTTCTTT. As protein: CASSLQGDTEAFF. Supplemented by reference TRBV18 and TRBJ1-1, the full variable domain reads NAGVMQNPRHLVRRRGQEARLRCSPMKGHSHVYWYRQLPEEGLKFMVYLQKENIIDESGMPKERFSAEFPKEGPSILRIQQVVRGDSAAYFCASSLQGDTEAFFGQGTRLTVV.